Sequencing of this TCR beta chain was carried out in a study of cytotoxic CD8 clonotypes in ibrutinib-treated CLL. Points from the study as a whole: Clonality climbed at ibrutinib response, then dropped toward baseline at progression. At the start, clonality exceeded age-matched healthy donors and followed circulating CD8+ T-cell counts. Public clonotypes, rarely seen, contracted or held steady on treatment.

The CDR3 length is 13 residues. The V and J ends lost 7 bases and 4 bases, in that order; junction bases with no gene match: 7. The germline CDR1 and CDR2 sequences are SQVTM and ANQGSEA. Using immunoSEQ multiplex PCR, the repertoire was profiled, and TCRdb retains in-frame clones only, with some absent. The sample records about 300,000 clones, approximately 76% being singletons. This clone was recorded only once. Its antigen is currently unknown. The genes are TRBV29-1 and TRBJ2-1; 7 nucleotides line up with TRBD2. This sample comprised PBMCs, obtained at disease progression, from a patient treated with ibrutinib. The clonotype was recovered from a human donor with chronic lymphocytic leukemia. The CDR3 DNA reads as TGCAGCGCTAAGCGGGATGAATACAATGAGCAGTTCTTC. It yields the protein CSAKRDEYNEQFF.